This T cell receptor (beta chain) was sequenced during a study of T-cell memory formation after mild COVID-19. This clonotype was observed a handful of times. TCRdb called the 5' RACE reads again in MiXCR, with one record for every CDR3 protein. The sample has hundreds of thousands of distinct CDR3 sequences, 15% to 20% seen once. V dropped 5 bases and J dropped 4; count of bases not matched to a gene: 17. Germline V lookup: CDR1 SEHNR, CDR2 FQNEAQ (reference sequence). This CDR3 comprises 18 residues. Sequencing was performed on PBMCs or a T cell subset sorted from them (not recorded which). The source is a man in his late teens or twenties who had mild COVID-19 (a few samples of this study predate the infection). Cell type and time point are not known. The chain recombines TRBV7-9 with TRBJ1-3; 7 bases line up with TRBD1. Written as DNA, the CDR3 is TGTGCCAGCAGCCGAAGTTCCGTGGGACAGCTACACGGAAACACCATATATTTT. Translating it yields CASSRSSVGQLHGNTIYF.